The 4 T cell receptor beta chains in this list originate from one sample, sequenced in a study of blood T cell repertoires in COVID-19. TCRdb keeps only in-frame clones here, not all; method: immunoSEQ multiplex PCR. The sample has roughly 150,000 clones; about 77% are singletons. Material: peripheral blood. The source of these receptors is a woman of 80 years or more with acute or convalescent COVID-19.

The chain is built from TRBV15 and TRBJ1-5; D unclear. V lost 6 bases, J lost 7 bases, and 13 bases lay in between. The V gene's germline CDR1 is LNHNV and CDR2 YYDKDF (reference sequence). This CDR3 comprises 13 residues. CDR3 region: CATSNPGWQPQHF. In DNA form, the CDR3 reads TGTGCCACCAGTAACCCGGGGTGGCAGCCCCAGCATTTT.

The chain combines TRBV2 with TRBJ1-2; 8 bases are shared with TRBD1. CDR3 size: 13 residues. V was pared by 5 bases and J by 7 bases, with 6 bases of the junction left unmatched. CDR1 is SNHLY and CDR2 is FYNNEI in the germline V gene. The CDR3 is CASSRTGLFGYTF. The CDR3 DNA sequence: TGTGCCAGCAGTCGGACAGGGCTTTTTGGCTACACCTTC.

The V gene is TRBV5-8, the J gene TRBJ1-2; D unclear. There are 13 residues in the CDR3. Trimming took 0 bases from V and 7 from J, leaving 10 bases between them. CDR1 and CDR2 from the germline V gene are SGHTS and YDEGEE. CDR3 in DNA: TGTGCCAGCAGCTTGGGCTGGAGCGGTGGCTACACCTTC. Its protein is CASSLGWSGGYTF.

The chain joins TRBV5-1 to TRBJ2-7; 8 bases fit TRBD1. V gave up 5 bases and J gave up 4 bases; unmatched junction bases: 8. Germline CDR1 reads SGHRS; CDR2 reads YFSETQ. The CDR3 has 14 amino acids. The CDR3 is CASRHQGAQYEQYF. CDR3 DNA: TGCGCCAGCAGGCATCAGGGGGCCCAATACGAGCAGTACTTC.